The source of this T cell receptor beta chain is a study of a mutant IDH1 vaccine in newly diagnosed glioma. Study-wide context: Vaccines were begun 4-6 weeks after radiotherapy alone, or with temozolomide cycles. The earlier regimen, radiotherapy, temozolomide, or both, was most often both. Patients under treatment included about 62% males and 37.5% females and had a mean age of approximately 40 years. Findings and limits, study-wide: Overall, approximately 93% of patients had vaccine-induced immune responses.

Only in-frame clones appear in the TCRdb table, and some are missing; sequencing was by immunoSEQ multiplex PCR. The data contain some 71,000 clones, around nine tenths of them singletons. The CDR3 contains 16 residues. Per the germline V gene, CDR1 is MNHGY and CDR2 is SAAAGT. Trimming pared 8 bases from V and 4 bases from J, leaving 22 bases between. Specified time point: week 35, safety follow-up. What each vaccine dose contained was 300 ug of mutant IDH1 20-mer peptide, accompanied by topical imiquimod. This clone showed up just once. Its target is not known. This material consisted of PBMCs, taken from a glioma patient whose treatment included an IDH1 peptide vaccine. The clonotype originates from a man aged 25 to 40 with glioma. The chain combines TRBV6-8 with TRBJ2-3; D is tentatively TRBD1 or TRBD2 (6 bases each). Here the CDR3 DNA reads TGTGCCAGCTCTGGATTGGGGGGCCTCTTCGCAGATACGCAGTATTTT. Encoded protein: CASSGLGGLFADTQYF.